This T cell receptor beta chain was captured by sequencing in a study of CD8 T cells in Susac syndrome. Healthy donors served as the controls. They were matched for age and sex. RNA, at about 0.45 to 1 ug, was reverse transcribed with random hexamers. TCRdb reprocessed the immunoSEQ multiplex PCR reads via MiXCR and lists one record per CDR3 protein. Here the sample spans 100,000 to 150,000 distinct CDR3 sequences, about 96% being singletons. J lost 5 bases, V lost 5 bases, and 13 bases had no gene match. The CDR3 has 16 residues. Germline V gene lookup returns CDR1 ENHRY and CDR2 SYGVKD. The sequencing sample was made of CD4+ T cells from PBMCs. The gene calls are TRBV10-3 and TRBJ2-5, with 8 positions matching TRBD1. This clonotype originated in a human donor in good health. CDR3 protein: CAISQGTGRGRETQYF. CDR3 sequence (DNA): TGTGCCATCAGTCAAGGGACAGGCCGGGGGCGGGAGACCCAGTACTTC.